This entry describes one T cell receptor beta chain. This clone showed up just a few times. Its antigen is not yet known. Base quality data are lacking; no much larger clone is found one base away. The CDR3 covers 15 residues, taking in both the cysteine and the phenylalanine. Just the 45-base CDR3 DNA is kept, in frame starting at base 1. CDR1 is given as SEHNR and CDR2 as FQNEAQ, both from the germline V gene (reference sequence). From V the trimming removes 5 bases and from J it removes 4 bases, while the gene matches leave 7 bases of the junction unaccounted for. This sample's time point label indicates: peripheral blood 6 weeks after treatment start. The cohort included some 30 patients with locally advanced or metastatic urothelial carcinoma who were treated at Memorial Sloan Kettering on a trial protocol. Peripheral blood mononuclear cells were collected pretreatment and during treatment, at between 1 and 8 total time points per patient. The Qiagen DNeasy Blood extraction kit was used to purify genomic DNA from total PBMCs and from tumor samples. PBMCs were collected pretreatment and during treatment, and were isolated and stored as previously described.

The source of the sample is a study of PD-L1 blockade in urothelial cancer (dated by TCRdb to about 2017). General notes on the study: All patients started therapy at some point between 2014 and 2016 and received atezolizumab 1,200 mg intravenously every 3 weeks. TCR sequencing covered pretreatment tumor samples and matched, serially collected peripheral blood taken before and after atezolizumab treatment. Some 30 patients had pretreatment blood TCR-seq, approximately 24 had at least one posttreatment blood collection, and approximately 24 had tumor TCR-seq. About nine tenths of the roughly 29 patients were identified as males with urothelial cancer of bladder origin, and a prior smoking history was reported by 18 of 29 patients. Durable clinical benefit was defined as a progression-free survival longer than 6 months, and TCR features were additionally tested against progression-free survival and overall survival. An ECOG performance status of 0 or 1 was recorded for the patients, and 0 to 3 prior chemotherapy regimens had been received by the patients. Somatic, immune and clinical correlates of response to PD-L1 blockade with atezolizumab in urothelial cancer were the focus of an exploratory multi-omic analysis. Whole exome sequencing and RNA sequencing of pretreatment tumors were performed alongside TCR sequencing in the same patients. Blood samples gave median yields of around 140,000 T cells and some 80,000 unique TCRs, along with a median clonality of 0.080. Nine patients achieved durable clinical benefit and approximately 20 did not. Blood samples were analyzed at two time points: 3 weeks after treatment start (second dose) and 6 weeks after treatment start.

The full study reports these points: Improved progression-free and overall survival was found to be associated with pretreatment peripheral blood TCR clonality below the median. Greater expansion of tumor-associated TCR clones in peripheral blood 3 weeks after the start of treatment was observed in patients with durable benefit (n of about 20, p = 0.022). Because the sample size was small (n of about 29) and many exploratory analyses were performed, the results are intended to be hypothesis-generating.

Synthetic TCR analog templates were spiked into each PCR so that absolute template abundance could be estimated from read counts. The immunoSEQ assay was used to amplify TCRbeta CDR3 regions from genomic DNA with bias-controlled V and J gene primers. Rearranged TCRbeta segments were sequenced at approximately 20X coverage. In the authors' own workflow: Clustering was used to correct sequencing errors, and CDR3s were annotated against IMGT to assign V, D and J genes. Downstream analyses used only productive TCRbeta rearrangements and left out out-of-frame or stop-codon sequences. To compute clonality, Shannon entropy was normalized by the log of the number of unique productive sequences and then subtracted from one. Clones differing between time points or between blood and tumor were identified by Fisher's exact test with Benjamini-Hochberg correction at adjusted p below 0.01. Sourced from immuneACCESS, this table was stored by TCRdb with only in-frame sequences that have V and J called. A share of the clones is absent; for the studies checked, an unresolved V gene accounts for under half, and the remainder has no known explanation. V, J and clone size derive from that table, while D and trimming were established from the DNA sequence. This sample holds 41,000 or so clones; around 84% were observed only once. The top ten hold about 2.7% of the sample.

The sequence derives from a man aged 70 or older with urothelial cancer. The chain is made from TRBV7-9 and TRBJ1-4; 7 bases in the middle match TRBD1. The specimen comprised PBMCs, sampled around atezolizumab (anti-PD-L1) treatment. The CDR3 reads as follows: CASSARDSFNEKLFF. The nucleotide sequence is given as TGTGCCAGCAGCGCCCGGGACAGCTTTAATGAAAAACTGTTTTTT.